The 17 T cell receptor beta chains below come from one sample, sequenced in a study of blood T cell repertoires in COVID-19. Sequencing was performed with immunoSEQ multiplex PCR; in TCRdb, only in-frame clones are kept and a portion is missing. Of over 85,000 clones listed, 87% are singletons. Sequences were obtained from peripheral blood. These receptors originate from a human donor in a cohort sampled during active COVID-19.

A word on this clone: The DNA is left out, because the CDR3 cannot be placed on it with certainty; the CDR3 is given as TCRdb lists it. This chain connects TRBV5-1 to TRBJ2-2; no check of the table's D call, TRBD2, against the DNA was made. The germline V gene encodes CDR1 SGHRS and CDR2 YFSETQ. Ends included, the CDR3 has 16 residues. CDR3 sequence: CASSFGPGVATGELFF.

V usage is TRBV3-1 (or the pseudogene TRBV3-2) and J usage is TRBJ2-7, with 12 bases aligning to TRBD1. In germline, CDR1 is LGHDT, CDR2 YNNKEL (reference sequence). V lost 0 bases, J lost 2 bases, and 8 bases stayed unmatched. The CDR3 is 18 amino acids. CDR3 in amino acids: CASSQEGQGAFTAYEQYF. Written as DNA, the CDR3 is TGTGCCAGCAGCCAAGAGGGACAGGGGGCCTTTACCGCCTACGAGCAGTACTTC.

This chain joins TRBV9 and TRBJ1-1; the D is unclear. The CDR3 has 15 residues. V was shortened by 5 bases and J by 5 bases, with 19 bases between the two germline ends. Germline values: CDR1 SGDLS, CDR2 YYNGEE. CDR3 in DNA: TGTGCCAGCAGGGCGGTGGGCCGCGGAGGGACTGAAGCTTTCTTT. Amino acids: CASRAVGRGGTEAFF.

The rearrangement uses TRBV7-9 and TRBJ2-3; no clear D gene. The germline V gene encodes CDR1 SEHNR and CDR2 FQNEAQ (reference sequence). The CDR3 totals 15 residues. V lost 2 bases, J lost 0 bases, and 9 bases lay in between. The CDR3 region has the DNA TGTGCCAGCAGCTTACCTATTGCTAGCACAGATACGCAGTATTTT. Its translation: CASSLPIASTDTQYF.

V is TRBV12-3 or TRBV12-4 and J is TRBJ1-4; D call uncertain. V lost 8 bases and J lost 8, with 15 bases in between. This CDR3 spans 13 amino acids. The CDR3 spells CASFRGVEEKLFF. The CDR3 DNA reads as TGTGCCAGCTTCCGGGGAGTTGAGGAAAAACTGTTTTTT.

J is TRBJ2-3 and V is TRBV9; 7 bases are a match to TRBD2. CDR1 and CDR2 from the germline V gene are SGDLS and YYNGEE. The CDR3 contains 15 residues. The V and J ends lost 2 bases and 2 bases, in that order; junction bases with no gene match: 5. The CDR3 region has the DNA TGTGCCAGCAGCGTCCGGGACTACCCCACAGATACGCAGTATTTT. It encodes CASSVRDYPTDTQYF.

The gene calls are TRBV28 and TRBJ2-5; TRBD1 matches 8 bases. The trim removed 5 bases at V and 3 bases at J, leaving 14 bases unmatched. Germline V CDR1 and CDR2: MDHEN, SYDVKM. This CDR3 comprises 17 residues. The CDR3 spells CASSLWQGASAEETQYF. In DNA form, the CDR3 reads TGTGCCAGCAGTCTTTGGCAGGGGGCGTCCGCCGAAGAGACCCAGTACTTC.

V usage is TRBV7-2 and J usage is TRBJ1-5; D is undetermined. The germline V and J ends were trimmed by 5 bases and 6 bases, with 17 bases remaining between them. CDR3 length equals 15 residues. Germline V lookup: CDR1 SGHTA, CDR2 FQGNSA. CDR3 in amino acids: CASSRTSGRRQPQHF. The CDR3 coding sequence is TGTGCCAGCAGCCGTACTAGTGGCCGCCGTCAGCCCCAGCATTTT.

The rearrangement uses TRBV7-2 and TRBJ1-4; TRBD1 is a possible D gene (6 bases). CDR3 length: 16 residues. The germline V and J ends were trimmed by 5 bases and 0 bases, with 13 bases remaining between them. CDR1 SGHTA and CDR2 FQGNSA come from the germline V gene. The CDR3 DNA reads TGTGCCAGCAGCACGGACAGACCTGCAACTAATGAAAAACTGTTTTTT. It encodes CASSTDRPATNEKLFF.

This chain uses TRBV4-2 with TRBJ1-5; tentative D call: TRBD1 (5 bases). This CDR3 is 16 amino acids long. Germline V gives CDR1 LGHNA, CDR2 YNFKEQ. V was clipped by 1 base and J by 2 bases, with 12 bases between them. The CDR3 loop is CASSQVAGTGNQPQHF. CDR3 nucleotides: TGTGCCAGCAGCCAAGTCGCGGGGACCGGCAATCAGCCCCAGCATTTT.

This clone is a singleton in its sample. The genes are TRBV9 and TRBJ2-1; 14 positions agree with TRBD2. The V segment lost 3 bases and the J segment 8 bases; nucleotides outside the gene matches: 19. Germline CDR1 is SGDLS and CDR2 is YYNGEE. The CDR3 totals 20 residues. DNA for the CDR3: TGTGCCAGCAGCGCCATATTCTCCCCGGGACTAGCGGGGGTATCGGATGAGCAGTTCTTC. Protein: CASSAIFSPGLAGVSDEQFF.

This chain connects TRBV30 to TRBJ2-2, with 9 bases matching TRBD2. This CDR3 has 16 residues. V trimming: 3 bases; J trimming: 4 bases; junction bases outside the gene matches: 9. The germline gives CDR1 GTSNPN, CDR2 SVGIG (reference sequence). The CDR3 loop reads CAWRKRGAQSTGELFF. For the CDR3, the DNA is TGTGCCTGGAGAAAGCGGGGGGCCCAAAGCACCGGGGAGCTGTTTTTT.

The rearrangement uses TRBV6-2 or TRBV6-3 and TRBJ2-7, with 8 bases lining up with TRBD1. Trimming removed 5 bases from V and 1 base from J; junction bases left unmatched: 4. Per the germline V gene, CDR1 is MNHEY and CDR2 is SVGEGT. The CDR3 has 14 amino acids. CDR3 sequence (DNA): TGTGCCAGCAGTGCCCGACAGGGGTCCTACGAGCAGTACTTC. Protein sequence: CASSARQGSYEQYF.

The gene calls are TRBV5-1 and TRBJ2-7; 8 bases fit TRBD2. The CDR3 is made up of 16 amino acids. Per the germline V gene, CDR1 is SGHRS and CDR2 is YFSETQ. V was clipped by 0 bases and J by 6 bases; unmatched bases: 11. The CDR3 DNA follows: TGCGCCAGCAGCTTGGGGGCAGTAGGACTAGCAGGCGAGCAGTACTTC. It is translated as CASSLGAVGLAGEQYF. The full variable domain, completed using reference TRBV5-1 and TRBJ2-7, is KAGVTQTPRYLIKTRGQQVTLSCSPISGHRSVSWYQQTPGQGLQFLFEYFSETQRNKGNFPGRFSGRQFSNSRSEMNVSTLELGDSALYLCASSLGAVGLAGEQYFGPGTRLTVT.

The chain links TRBV9 to TRBJ2-1; possible D gene TRBD1, 5 bases. Germline V gene sequence: CDR1 SGDLS, CDR2 YYNGEE. The length of the CDR3 is 15 residues. Deletions cut 0 bases from V and 9 bases from J, with 16 bases between. The CDR3 loop reads CASSVAAQGFGEQFF. The CDR3 DNA reads as TGTGCCAGCAGCGTAGCCGCGCAGGGTTTCGGTGAGCAGTTCTTC.

J is TRBJ1-1 and V is TRBV4-1, with 7 bases identical to TRBD1. V dropped 8 bases and J dropped 1; count of bases not matched to a gene: 7. This CDR3 contains 14 residues. Germline values: CDR1 MGHRA, CDR2 YSYEKL. The CDR3 DNA reads as TGCGCCAGCTACTCGGGACAGAAGAACACTGAAGCTTTCTTT. As protein: CASYSGQKNTEAFF.

V is TRBV2 and J is TRBJ2-3, with D possibly being TRBD1 (8 bases). Germline lookup yields CDR1 SNHLY and CDR2 FYNNEI. The CDR3 extends over 15 amino acids. Trimming took 5 bases from V and 5 from J, leaving 17 bases between them. The CDR3 reads CASSFYRGEGDTQYF. DNA of the CDR3: TGTGCCAGCAGTTTTTACAGGGGGGAGGGAGATACGCAGTATTTT.